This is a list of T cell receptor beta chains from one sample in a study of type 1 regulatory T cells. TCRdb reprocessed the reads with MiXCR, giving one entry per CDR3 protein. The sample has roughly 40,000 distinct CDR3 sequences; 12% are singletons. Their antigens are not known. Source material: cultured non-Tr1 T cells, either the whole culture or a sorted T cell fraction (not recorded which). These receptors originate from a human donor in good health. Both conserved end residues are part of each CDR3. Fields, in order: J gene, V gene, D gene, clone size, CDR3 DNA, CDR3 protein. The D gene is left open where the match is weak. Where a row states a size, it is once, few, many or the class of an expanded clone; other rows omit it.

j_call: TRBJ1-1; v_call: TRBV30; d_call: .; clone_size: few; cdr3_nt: TGTGCCTGGAAGGCCGGGGGCAGAATAATCACTGAAGCTTTCTTT; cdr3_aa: CAWKAGGRIITEAFF
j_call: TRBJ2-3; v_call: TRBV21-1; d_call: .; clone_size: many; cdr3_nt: TGTGCCAGCCCAGCCCGGGGTCCCACCACAGATACGCAGTATTTT; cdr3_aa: CASPARGPTTDTQYF
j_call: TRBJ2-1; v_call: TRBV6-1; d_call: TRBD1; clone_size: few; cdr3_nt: TGTGCCAGCAGTGAGACAGGGGGTTCCTACAATGAGCAGTTCTTC; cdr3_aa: CASSETGGSYNEQFF
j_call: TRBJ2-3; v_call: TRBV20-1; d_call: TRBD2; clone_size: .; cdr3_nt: TGCAGTGTTGGTAGCGGGAATGCCTACAATGAGCAGTATTTT; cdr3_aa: CSVGSGNAYNEQYF
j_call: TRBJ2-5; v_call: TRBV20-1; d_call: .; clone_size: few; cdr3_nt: TGCAGTGCTAGTTGGCAGGTTGGGGAGACCCAGTACTTC; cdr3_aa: CSASWQVGETQYF
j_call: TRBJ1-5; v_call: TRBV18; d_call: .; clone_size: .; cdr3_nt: TGTGCCAGCTCACCACAGGTTAGCAATCAGCCCCAGCATTTT; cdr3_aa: CASSPQVSNQPQHF
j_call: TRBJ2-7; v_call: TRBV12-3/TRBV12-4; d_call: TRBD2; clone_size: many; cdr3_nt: TGTGCCAGCAGTACCCGGACTAGCGTCGAGCAGTACTTC; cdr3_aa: CASSTRTSVEQYF
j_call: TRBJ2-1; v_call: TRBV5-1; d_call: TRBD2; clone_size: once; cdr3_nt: TGCGCCAGCAGCTTGGCGGGAGGTACCTACAATGAGCAGTTCTTC; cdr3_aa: CASSLAGGTYNEQFF
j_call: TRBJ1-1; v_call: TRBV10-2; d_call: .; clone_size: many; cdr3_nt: TGCGCCAGCAGGACTTCGAACACTGAAGCTTTCTTT; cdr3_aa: CASRTSNTEAFF
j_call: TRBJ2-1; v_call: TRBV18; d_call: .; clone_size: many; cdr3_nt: TGTGCCAGCTCACTAGCGATAAGGGGAGATGAGCAGTTCTTC; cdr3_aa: CASSLAIRGDEQFF
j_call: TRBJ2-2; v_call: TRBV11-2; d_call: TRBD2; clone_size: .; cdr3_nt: TGTGCCAGCAGCTTAGGACTAGCGGGAGCCGGGGAGCTGTTTTTT; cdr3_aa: CASSLGLAGAGELFF
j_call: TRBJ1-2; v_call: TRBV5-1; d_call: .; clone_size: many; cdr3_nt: TGCGCCAGCAGCTTGGGTCTGGATCACTATGGCTACACCTTC; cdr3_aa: CASSLGLDHYGYTF
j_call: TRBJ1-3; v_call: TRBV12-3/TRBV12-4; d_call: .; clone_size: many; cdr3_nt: TGTGCCAGCAGTCCAGGGACGGCCCTATATTTT; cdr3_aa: CASSPGTALYF
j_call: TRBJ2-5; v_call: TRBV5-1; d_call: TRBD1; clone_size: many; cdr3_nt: TGCGCCAGCAGCCTCGGGACAGTACAAGAGACCCAGTACTTC; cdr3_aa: CASSLGTVQETQYF
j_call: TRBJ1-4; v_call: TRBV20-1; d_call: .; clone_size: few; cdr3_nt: TGCAGTGCTAGGAATGGACGGACGATTGCAACTAATGAAAAACTGTTTTTT; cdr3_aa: CSARNGRTIATNEKLFF
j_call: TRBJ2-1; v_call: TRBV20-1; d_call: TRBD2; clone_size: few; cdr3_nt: TGCAGTGCTCAGCGTGACTGGACTAGCGGCAAACTCCGGCGGTTCTTC; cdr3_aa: CSAQRDWTSGKLRRFF
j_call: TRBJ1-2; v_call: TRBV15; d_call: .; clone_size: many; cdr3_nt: TGTGCCACCAGCAGGGCCAGCGGGGTTGGCTACACCTTC; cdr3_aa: CATSRASGVGYTF
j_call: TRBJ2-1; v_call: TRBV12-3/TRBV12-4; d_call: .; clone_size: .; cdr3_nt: TGTGCCAGCAGATTAGCGGCTGAGCAGTTCTTC; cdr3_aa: CASRLAAEQFF
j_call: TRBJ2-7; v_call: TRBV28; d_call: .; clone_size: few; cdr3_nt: TGTGCCAGCAGCCGGGGGCAGTTCTCCTACGAGCAGTACTTC; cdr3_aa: CASSRGQFSYEQYF
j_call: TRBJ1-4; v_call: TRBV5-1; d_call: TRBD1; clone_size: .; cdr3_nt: TGCGCCAGCAGCTCCGGACCGGGACAGGGTCAGGAAAAACTGTTTTTT; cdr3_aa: CASSSGPGQGQEKLFF
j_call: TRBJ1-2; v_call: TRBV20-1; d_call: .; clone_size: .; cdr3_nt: TGCAGTGCTCACGGTTGGGGTGGGCAGTATGGCTACACCTTC; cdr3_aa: CSAHGWGGQYGYTF
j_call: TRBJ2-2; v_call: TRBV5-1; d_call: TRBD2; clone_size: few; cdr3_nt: TGCGCCAGCAGCTCGAGACTAGCGGGGAACGCCGGGGAGCTGTTTTTT; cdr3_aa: CASSSRLAGNAGELFF
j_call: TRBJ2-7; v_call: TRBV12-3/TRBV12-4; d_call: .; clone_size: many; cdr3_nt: TGTGCCAGCAGTTTTGGGCGGCTGAGCTCCTACGAGCAGTACTTC; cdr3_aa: CASSFGRLSSYEQYF
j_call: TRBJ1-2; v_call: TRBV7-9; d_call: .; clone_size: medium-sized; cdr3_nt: TGTGCCAGCAGCTTAGGGAACTATGGCTACACCTTC; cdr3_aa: CASSLGNYGYTF
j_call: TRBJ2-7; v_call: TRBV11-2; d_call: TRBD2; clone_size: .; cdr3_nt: TGTGCCAGCAGCTTCCGACTAGCGGGAGCCTCCTATGAGCAGTACTTC; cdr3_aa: CASSFRLAGASYEQYF
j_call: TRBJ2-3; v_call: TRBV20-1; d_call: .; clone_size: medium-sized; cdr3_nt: TGCAGTGCTACAAGACAGACAAGCACAGATACGCAGTATTTT; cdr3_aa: CSATRQTSTDTQYF
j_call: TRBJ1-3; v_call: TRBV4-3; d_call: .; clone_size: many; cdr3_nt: TGCGCCAGCAGCCAAGATCTGATCTCTGGAAACACCATATATTTT; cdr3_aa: CASSQDLISGNTIYF